These T cell receptor beta chains were read from a single sample in a study of shared clonotypes between healthy human individuals. Some clones are missing from TCRdb's copy, which holds only in-frame ones; the method was immunoSEQ multiplex PCR. Of some 1,900,000 clones in the sample, approximately 94% were seen once. Sequenced input: naive CD8+ T cells sorted from blood. The source is a man between 18 and 29 years old in good health. CDR3s include the opening cysteine and the closing phenylalanine or tryptophan. The D gene is left open where the match is weak. Size values are once, few and many counts, or a class for expanded clones, and some rows have none.

-	TRBJ2-7	TRBV11-2	-	TGTGCCAGCAGCTTTTTTCAAAGCTACGAGCAGTACTTC	CASSFFQSYEQYF
-	TRBJ1-1	TRBV15	-	TGTGCCACCAGGCCACCAGGGTCCACTGAAGCTTTCTTT	CATRPPGSTEAFF
-	TRBJ1-2	TRBV5-1	-	TGCGCCAGCAATGGGGGTGGTAACTATGGCTACACCTTC	CASNGGGNYGYTF
-	TRBJ1-2	TRBV6-6	TRBD1	TGTGCCACCCGATATGGACAGGGCTATGGCTACACCTTC	CATRYGQGYGYTF
-	TRBJ2-1	TRBV18	-	TGTGCCAGCTCACCCAGCGGGCTTTACAATGAGCAGTTCTTC	CASSPSGLYNEQFF
-	TRBJ2-7	TRBV6-1	-	TGTGCCAGCAGTGAAACTAGCCCCTACGAGCAGTACTTC	CASSETSPYEQYF
-	TRBJ2-2	TRBV7-8	-	TGTGCCAGCAGCTTCTCAGTCACCGGGGAGCTGTTTTTT	CASSFSVTGELFF
-	TRBJ2-7	TRBV27	TRBD1	TGTGCCAGCAGTTCCCCGGGACAGGGTTACTACGAGCAGTACTTC	CASSSPGQGYYEQYF
-	TRBJ2-7	TRBV7-9	-	TGTGCCAGCGGGGCCGAGCGGTTCTACGAGCAGTACTTC	CASGAERFYEQYF
-	TRBJ1-1	TRBV6-1	-	TGTGCCAGCAGTGCGGCAGGCCTGGAGGGGAACACTGAAGCTTTCTTT	CASSAAGLEGNTEAFF
-	TRBJ2-1	TRBV28	-	TGTGCCAGCAGTTTATCAGGGGCCAATGAGCAGTTCTTC	CASSLSGANEQFF
once	TRBJ1-6	TRBV27	TRBD1	TGTGCCAGCAGTTTTCAGATGGTCACCGGGACAGGGGGGTCACCCCTCCACTTT	CASSFQMVTGTGGSPLHF
-	TRBJ2-2	TRBV4-3	-	TGCGCCAGCAGCCAACCCATTGCTCGGGGGAACACCGGGGAGCTGTTTTTT	CASSQPIARGNTGELFF
-	TRBJ2-7	TRBV6-5	-	TGTGCCAGCAGCCAGACACCCTACATACACTACGAGCAGTACTTC	CASSQTPYIHYEQYF
-	TRBJ2-6	TRBV7-9	-	TGTGCCAGCAGCTCGGTTGGGGCCAACGTCCTGACTTTC	CASSSVGANVLTF
-	TRBJ2-1	TRBV7-9	-	TGTGCCAGCGAGGCGTCCTCCTACAATGAGCAGTTCTTC	CASEASSYNEQFF
-	TRBJ1-3	TRBV5-4	-	TGTGCCAGCAGCTTTTCAGGGTACGCTCTTGGAAACACCATATATTTT	CASSFSGYALGNTIYF
-	TRBJ2-1	TRBV21-1	-	TGTGCCAGCAGGCCCTCCGCGGCAGACCGACTAGGACTAGCGAGTAGGAGCTCCTACAATGAGCAGTTCTTC	CASRPSAADRLGLASRSSYNEQFF
-	TRBJ2-2	TRBV5-6	-	TGTGCCAGCAGCCTTCTGGCGGCCACCGGGGAGCTGTTTTTT	CASSLLAATGELFF
-	TRBJ1-5	TRBV4-1	-	TGCGCCAGCAGCCACATTCAGGGAGGCGGGGATCAGCCCCAGCATTTT	CASSHIQGGGDQPQHF
-	TRBJ2-7	TRBV6-5	-	TGTGCCAGCAGTTACACTAGTGGCTCCTACGAGCAGTACTTC	CASSYTSGSYEQYF
few	TRBJ2-7	TRBV27	-	TGTGCCAGCAGTTACGGGGTTGCCTACGAGCAGTACTTC	CASSYGVAYEQYF
-	TRBJ2-7	TRBV6-1	-	TGTGCCATCTCCCCGGGACTTCCCTACGAGCAGTACTTC	CAISPGLPYEQYF
-	TRBJ2-7	TRBV5-1	-	TGCGCCAGCAGCTTGGCCGGTGGCGAGCAGTACTTC	CASSLAGGEQYF
-	TRBJ1-1	TRBV29-1	-	TGCAGCGTTGAAAATTTGGCGGGCTTGAACACTGAAGCTTTCTTT	CSVENLAGLNTEAFF
-	TRBJ2-7	TRBV5-6	TRBD2	TGTGCCAGCAGCTGGTTTACCGGGACTAGCGGGAGAGGCGAGCAGTACTTC	CASSWFTGTSGRGEQYF
-	TRBJ2-2	TRBV10-3	-	TGTGCCATCGAGGCGACACCCGAAGCGGGGGAGCTGTTTTTT	CAIEATPEAGELFF
-	TRBJ1-1	TRBV7-8	-	TGTGCCAGCAGCTTAGCGCTGGGGGGGCTGAACACTGAAGCTTTCTTT	CASSLALGGLNTEAFF
-	TRBJ1-1	TRBV4-1	-	TGCGCCAGCAGCCCAGGGTTGAACACTGAAGCTTTCTTT	CASSPGLNTEAFF
-	TRBJ2-1	TRBV4-3	TRBD2	TGCGCCAGCAGCCAAGATCTGGCTAGCGGGAGTAGGTTTCGCAATGAGCAGTTCTTC	CASSQDLASGSRFRNEQFF
-	TRBJ2-2	TRBV5-7	TRBD2	TGTGCCAGCAGCTCCGGACTAGCGGGGTGTTACACCGGGGAGCTGTTTTTT	CASSSGLAGCYTGELFF
-	TRBJ1-5	TRBV6-5	-	TGTGCCAGCGGCTCGCCCCAGCATTTT	CASGSPQHF
-	TRBJ2-7	TRBV7-9	TRBD1	TGTGCCAGCAGCTTAGAACAGGGGAGTTACGAGCAGTACTTC	CASSLEQGSYEQYF
-	TRBJ2-2	TRBV7-9	-	TGTGCCGTTCTGGCCCCTGTTTCTGGGGAGCTGTTTTTT	CAVLAPVSGELFF
-	TRBJ2-1	TRBV13	-	TGTGCCAGCAGCCACGTTGGAGGAGGGAATGAGCAGTTCTTC	CASSHVGGGNEQFF
-	TRBJ2-3	TRBV4-3	TRBD2	TGCGCCAGCAGCCAAGATCCGATGGGGACTAGCGTGTACTTCACAGATACGCAGTATTTT	CASSQDPMGTSVYFTDTQYF
-	TRBJ2-7	TRBV5-4	-	TGTGCCAGCAGCCCGGGGCTCTCCTACGAGCAGTACTTC	CASSPGLSYEQYF
-	TRBJ2-7	TRBV9	TRBD2	TGTGCCAGCAGCGTTAGCGGGAGTCGCGACGAGCAGTACTTC	CASSVSGSRDEQYF
-	TRBJ2-7	TRBV6-1	-	TGTGCCAGCAGTGAGGGGTCGGGCAGGCCATCCCACGAGCAGTACTTC	CASSEGSGRPSHEQYF
-	TRBJ2-7	TRBV19	-	TGTGCCAGTAGCCCCTTCTGGGGGACCTCCTACGAGCAGTACTTC	CASSPFWGTSYEQYF
-	TRBJ2-7	TRBV27	-	TGTGCCAGCAGTTACAGGGAAGGTTACGAGCAGTACTTC	CASSYREGYEQYF
-	TRBJ1-1	TRBV6-5	TRBD1	TGTGCCAGCAGACAGGGGTTGGGAACTGAAGCTTTCTTT	CASRQGLGTEAFF
-	TRBJ2-5	TRBV9	-	TGTGCCAGCAGCGTAGTAACAGGTGCGGAAGAGACCCAGTACTTC	CASSVVTGAEETQYF
-	TRBJ2-7	TRBV11-2	-	TGTGCCAGCAGCTCCAGGGAGGACGAGCAGTACTTC	CASSSREDEQYF
-	TRBJ1-2	TRBV5-4	-	TGTGCCAGCAGCGGCTTCAGTGGTGCTTACACCTTC	CASSGFSGAYTF
-	TRBJ2-1	TRBV5-1	TRBD1	TGCGCCAGCAGCTTGGCCGGCAGGGGGCGCTTGGATGAGCAGTTCTTC	CASSLAGRGRLDEQFF
-	TRBJ2-7	TRBV27	TRBD1	TGTGCCAGCAGTTTATCTGGCCCGCGGACAGGGGCCTACGAGCAGTACTTC	CASSLSGPRTGAYEQYF
-	TRBJ1-2	TRBV10-3	-	TGTGCCATCAGTGAGGATGGGGGGAACTATGGCTACACCTTC	CAISEDGGNYGYTF
few	TRBJ1-1	TRBV19	-	TGTGCCAGTAGTCTGGGCCCAAACACTGAAGCTTTCTTT	CASSLGPNTEAFF
-	TRBJ2-1	TRBV4-1	TRBD1	TGCGCCAGCACCGGGGCGACAGGGGTCTACAATGAGCAGTTCTTC	CASTGATGVYNEQFF
-	TRBJ1-5	TRBV10-2	-	TGCGCCAGCGCCAGCGGGGGGGGGTGGCATTTT	CASASGGGWHF
-	TRBJ2-2	TRBV12-5	-	TGTGCTAGTGACGGGAGACCCGGGGAGCTGTTTTTT	CASDGRPGELFF
-	TRBJ2-3	TRBV7-9	-	TGTGCCAGCAGCTTAGGGCTATTTCTTCGGCGGGCCTGGGATACGCAGTATTTT	CASSLGLFLRRAWDTQYF
-	TRBJ1-5	TRBV5-6	-	TGTGCCAGCAGCTTGGGAGGGGCCGGTCAGCCCCAGCATTTT	CASSLGGAGQPQHF
-	TRBJ1-4	TRBV6-6	-	TGTGCCAGCAGTTACCAGGCATTTAGGGAAAAACTGTTTTTT	CASSYQAFREKLFF
few	TRBJ1-1	TRBV7-9	-	TGTGCCAGCAGCCACCTCGCCGGGTTGAGGACTGAAGCTTTCTTT	CASSHLAGLRTEAFF
-	TRBJ2-7	TRBV6-1	TRBD2	TGTGCCAGCAGTGAATGGGCGGGAGATTCCTACGAGCAGTACTTC	CASSEWAGDSYEQYF
-	TRBJ2-2	TRBV19	TRBD2	TGTGCCAGTAGTTACTTCCCGGGGGGAATTGACACCGGGGAGCTGTTTTTT	CASSYFPGGIDTGELFF
-	TRBJ2-1	TRBV5-1	TRBD1	TGCGCCAGCAGCGCCACTACAGGGGGCGCTGGGAATGAGCAGTTCTTC	CASSATTGGAGNEQFF
-	TRBJ2-7	TRBV4-3	-	TGCGCCAGCAGCCAAGATAGGTACGCCACCTACGAGCAGTACTTC	CASSQDRYATYEQYF